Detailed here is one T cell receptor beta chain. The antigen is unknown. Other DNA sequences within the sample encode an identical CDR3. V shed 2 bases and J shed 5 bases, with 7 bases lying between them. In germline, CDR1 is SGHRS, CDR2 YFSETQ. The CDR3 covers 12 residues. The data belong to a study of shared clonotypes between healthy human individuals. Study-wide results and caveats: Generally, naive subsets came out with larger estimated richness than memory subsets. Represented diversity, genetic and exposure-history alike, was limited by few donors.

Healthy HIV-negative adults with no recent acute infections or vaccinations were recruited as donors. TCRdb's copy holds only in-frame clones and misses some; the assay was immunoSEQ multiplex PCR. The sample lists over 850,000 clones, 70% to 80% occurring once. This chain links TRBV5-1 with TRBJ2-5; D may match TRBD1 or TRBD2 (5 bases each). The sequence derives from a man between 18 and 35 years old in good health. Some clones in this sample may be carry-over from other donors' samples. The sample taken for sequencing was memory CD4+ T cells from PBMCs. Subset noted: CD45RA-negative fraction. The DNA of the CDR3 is TGCGCCAGCAGCTTTGAGGGGGAGACCCAGTACTTC. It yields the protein CASSFEGETQYF. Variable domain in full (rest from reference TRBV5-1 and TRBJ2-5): KAGVTQTPRYLIKTRGQQVTLSCSPISGHRSVSWYQQTPGQGLQFLFEYFSETQRNKGNFPGRFSGRQFSNSRSEMNVSTLELGDSALYLCASSFEGETQYFGPGTRLLVL.